Listed below are T cell receptor beta chains from one sample, sequenced in a study of T cells after yellow fever vaccination. A single record per CDR3 protein comes from TCRdb applying MiXCR to the 5' RACE reads. The sample has 100,000 to 150,000 distinct CDR3 sequences; roughly 9% are singletons. Sequencing used CD8+ T cells sorted from PBMCs, obtained on the day of the yellow fever booster vaccination. The receptors stem from a man between 18 and 29 years old who received the YFV17D yellow fever vaccine. Each CDR3 is given with its conserved first and last residue. The D gene is left open where the match is weak. Clone size is not always given. Where it is, it says once, few, many or a class for expanded clones.

TGTGCCACCAGCAGTGGGACGGGGGACACCGGGGAGCTGTTTTTT CATSSGTGDTGELFF TRBJ2-2 TRBV15 - medium-sized
TGCGCCAGCAGCTTGGGGGTAGCGAGCTCCTACGAGCAGTACTTC CASSLGVASSYEQYF TRBJ2-7 TRBV5-1 - many
TGTGCCAGCAGCCGCCCGGGACAGGGGAATGAGCAGTTCTTC CASSRPGQGNEQFF TRBJ2-1 TRBV6-2/TRBV6-3 TRBD1 few
TGTGCCAGCGGATCAAAAACAATGAAGCAGTTCTTC CASGSKTMKQFF TRBJ2-1 TRBV6-2/TRBV6-3 - few
TGCAGCGTTGAATTGGGGACTACCTACAATGAGCAGTTCTTC CSVELGTTYNEQFF TRBJ2-1 TRBV29-1 TRBD2 few
TGCGCCAGCAGCTTGGCCGGGACAGTAACCGGCTACACCTTC CASSLAGTVTGYTF TRBJ1-2 TRBV5-1 TRBD1 -
TGTGCCAGCAGTTTAGGGACAGGGGCCGGTCAGCCCCAGCATTTT CASSLGTGAGQPQHF TRBJ1-5 TRBV12-3/TRBV12-4 TRBD1 few
TGTGCTAGTGGAGGTCTCAGGGCCGGGGAGCTGTTTTTT CASGGLRAGELFF TRBJ2-2 TRBV12-5 - many
TGCGCCAGCAGCCTCCTGGCCCTCTACAATGAGCAGTTCTTC CASSLLALYNEQFF TRBJ2-1 TRBV5-1 - many
TGTGCCAGCAGTGGGCCCGGGACCTACACTGAAGCTTTCTTT CASSGPGTYTEAFF TRBJ1-1 TRBV25-1 - few
TGTGCCAGCAGTGAGGGACAGGGGTGGCTCGAGCAGTACTTC CASSEGQGWLEQYF TRBJ2-7 TRBV2 TRBD1 few
TGCGCCAGCAGCCACGTGGGACAGAAAGGGCAGCCCCAGCATTTT CASSHVGQKGQPQHF TRBJ1-5 TRBV4-1 TRBD1 -
TGTGCCAGCAGCCGGGACAGCGTCTATAATTCACCCCTCCACTTT CASSRDSVYNSPLHF TRBJ1-6 TRBV28 TRBD1 -
TGTGCCATCAGTGAGGACCTGGGGCACGCGGCATTTTACGGCTACACCTTC CAISEDLGHAAFYGYTF TRBJ1-2 TRBV10-3 - -
TGTGCCAGCAGCTTAATCACGGGCACCTACGAGCAGTACTTC CASSLITGTYEQYF TRBJ2-7 TRBV7-2 - -
TGTGCCAGCAGTTACGCGGATAACGAGCAGTACTTC CASSYADNEQYF TRBJ2-7 TRBV6-2/TRBV6-3 - many
TGTGCCAGTAAGGCGGATGGCTACACCTTC CASKADGYTF TRBJ1-2 TRBV19 - many
TGCAGCGTTGAATTGGCCCTCGGCGGGGACACCGGGGAGCTGTTTTTT CSVELALGGDTGELFF TRBJ2-2 TRBV29-1 - -
TGTGCCAGCAGTGAGACCGGGACTATAAACACCGGGGAGCTGTTTTTT CASSETGTINTGELFF TRBJ2-2 TRBV27 TRBD2 -
TGTGCCAGCTCACCTTGGGACAGCACAGATACGCAGTATTTT CASSPWDSTDTQYF TRBJ2-3 TRBV18 - many
TGCAGCGGAGAAGAGCAGAACACTGAAGCTTTCTTT CSGEEQNTEAFF TRBJ1-1 TRBV29-1 - few
TGTGCTAGTGGTTTTCCCTCTGGCAGCCAGTGGGATGAGCAGTTCTTC CASGFPSGSQWDEQFF TRBJ2-1 TRBV12-5 - few
TGCAGCGCTGGGCGTGGGGCCAGGGGAGAAGCTTTCTTT CSAGRGARGEAFF TRBJ1-1 TRBV29-1 - few
TGTGCCAGCAGTTTAGCGCTCGCAGGGGGGGGCTATGGCTACACCTTC CASSLALAGGGYGYTF TRBJ1-2 TRBV12-3/TRBV12-4 TRBD1 many
TGTGCCAGCAGCGGGGGGTCGAATGAGCAGTTCTTC CASSGGSNEQFF TRBJ2-1 TRBV11-2 - -
TGTGCCAGCAGCCAAGAGGGGACAGGGGGCACAGATACGCAGTATTTT CASSQEGTGGTDTQYF TRBJ2-3 TRBV4-2 TRBD1 few
TGCGCCAGCAGTTACCCGGGACGGAATAACTATGGCTACACCTTC CASSYPGRNNYGYTF TRBJ1-2 TRBV4-1 - few
TGTGCCAGCAGCCAGGGACAGGGGGCCGGGGCGAGGACTGAAGCTTTCTTT CASSQGQGAGARTEAFF TRBJ1-1 TRBV14 TRBD1 few
TGTGCCAGCAACATCCGGGACAGGGGAGTAACTGAAGCTTTCTTT CASNIRDRGVTEAFF TRBJ1-1 TRBV5-6 TRBD1 -
TGTGCCATCAGGGCAGAAAGCACAGATACGCAGTATTTT CAIRAESTDTQYF TRBJ2-3 TRBV10-3 - many